This TCR beta chain comes out of a study of blood T cell repertoires in COVID-19. Clones were sequenced by immunoSEQ multiplex PCR, and TCRdb holds only the in-frame ones, with some missing. The sample consists of fewer than 500,000 clones, 70% to 90% of them appearing once. The V gene's germline CDR1 is SGDLS and CDR2 YYNGEE. V shed 0 bases and J shed 3 bases, with 19 bases lying between them. The CDR3 has 17 amino acids. This clone was picked up a small number of times. This TCR derives from a man between 25 and 39 years old who had recovered from COVID-19. Sequencing was done on a sample of PBMCs or T cells enriched from blood (not recorded which). The chain couples TRBV9 to TRBJ2-7, with a possible D match to TRBD2 (6 bases). CDR3 sequence (DNA): TGTGCCAGCAGCGTAGCCTCCGGCGGGGTATCGGTCTACGAGCAGTACTTC. Its translation: CASSVASGGVSVYEQYF.